These 9 T cell receptor beta chains came from one sample sequenced in a study of blood T cell repertoires in COVID-19 (dated by TCRdb to 2018 to 2020). Library method: the immunoSEQ multiplex PCR assay. What TCRdb holds here is the immuneACCESS table cut down to in-frame rearrangements. Part of the clones is not present; checked against another copy, under half of the missing clones reflect an unresolved V gene, and the others are unexplained. Here the sample has nearly 350,000 clones; about 90% occur a single time. Around 3.5% of the sample lies in the top ten. Sequenced: peripheral blood. Every receptor here comes from a woman between 18 and 29 years old who had recovered from COVID-19.

This clone was observed once. The chain has TRBV18 and TRBJ1-5; D is perhaps TRBD1 (6 bases). Germline V gene sequence: CDR1 KGHSH, CDR2 LQKENI. CDR3 length: 16 amino acids. Trimming shortened V by 6 bases and J by 3 bases, and 18 bases separated the two germline ends. The chain's CDR3 is CASSQWGGDVNQPQHF. In DNA form, the CDR3 reads TGTGCCAGCTCCCAATGGGGGGGCGATGTCAATCAGCCCCAGCATTTT.

The rearrangement joins TRBV12-5 to TRBJ2-7; 10 positions match TRBD1. Germline V lookup: CDR1 LGHNT, CDR2 FRNRAP. The ends lost 4 bases at V and 2 bases at J; junction bases unmatched: 5. The CDR3 sequence is 15 residues long. The CDR3 nucleotides read TGTGCTAGTGGTTACCCCGGACAGGGGGCCTACGAGCAGTACGTC. Translated: CASGYPGQGAYEQYV.

V usage is TRBV6-2 or TRBV6-3 and J usage is TRBJ2-2; 9 bases align to TRBD2. J lost 7 bases, V lost 6 bases, and 12 bases had no gene match. From germline, CDR1 is MNHEY and CDR2 SVGEGT. The CDR3 length is 16 residues. As DNA, the CDR3 is TGTGCCAGCAGCCTCGTTAGCGGGAGAAGGGGCGGGGAGCTGTTTTTT. Its protein product is CASSLVSGRRGGELFF.

J is TRBJ2-2 and V is TRBV2; 11 nucleotides align to TRBD2. The junction had 5 bases not matched to a gene; V was cut back by 6 bases and J by 2 bases. CDR3 length: 16 amino acids. CDR1 and CDR2 from the germline V gene are SNHLY and FYNNEI. The CDR3 spells CASSRGTSGNTGELFF. The CDR3 region has the DNA TGTGCCAGCAGCCGAGGGACTAGCGGAAACACCGGGGAGCTGTTTTTT.

This chain joins TRBV9 and TRBJ2-2, with 15 bases matching TRBD2. The CDR3 consists of 21 residues. V was clipped by 4 bases and J by 0 bases; unmatched bases: 13. Germline loops: CDR1 SGDLS, CDR2 YYNGEE. The CDR3 DNA reads as TGTGCCAGCAGCCTTAGGACTAGCGGGAGGGCCTGGCCTCCGAACACCGGGGAGCTGTTTTTT. This translates into CASSLRTSGRAWPPNTGELFF.

This chain joins TRBV19 and TRBJ1-5, with D unresolved. There are 15 residues in the CDR3. Germline lookup yields CDR1 LNHDA and CDR2 SQIVND (reference sequence). V lost 6 bases, J lost 4 bases, and 16 bases lay in between. DNA of the CDR3: TGTGCCAGTAGGCAGTTGGGCACATGGAATCAGCCCCAGCATTTT. It codes for CASRQLGTWNQPQHF.

The J gene is TRBJ2-2, the V gene TRBV3-1 (or the pseudogene TRBV3-2); tentatively, D is TRBD1 (6 bases). The V end was cut by 4 bases, the J end by 4 bases, with 13 bases between. Germline-derived CDR1 and CDR2 are LGHDT and YNNKEL (reference sequence). The length of the CDR3 is 15 residues. The CDR3 nucleotides read TGTGCCAGCAGCCTGCAGGGGTGGGCCACCGGGGAGCTGTTTTTT. This sequence encodes CASSLQGWATGELFF.

The chain uses TRBV29-1 and TRBJ2-3; 10 bases map to TRBD2. The CDR3 is 15 amino acids. Germline V gene lookup returns CDR1 SQVTM and CDR2 ANQGSEA. J lost 2 bases, V lost 4 bases, and 6 bases had no gene match. CDR3 nucleotides: TGCAGCGTTGTGTTCCTAGCGGGAGTCACAGATACGCAGTATTTT. Its translation: CSVVFLAGVTDTQYF.

This clone was counted a single time. V and J are TRBV19 and TRBJ1-4, with D unresolved. Germline V lookup: CDR1 LNHDA, CDR2 SQIVND (reference sequence). Trimming removed 5 bases at V and 1 base at J, with 17 bases between. The length of the CDR3 is 17 residues. The CDR3, as DNA: TGTGCCAGTAGTTCTAGAGGGATCGAAGGAACTAATGAAAAACTGTTTTTT. This codes for CASSSRGIEGTNEKLFF.